Below are 13 T cell receptor beta chains sequenced from a single sample in a study of Graves' ophthalmopathy and Graves' hyperthyroidism. Amplifying from RNA transcripts, the study obtained TCR beta CDR3 regions. First-round RT-PCR with HTBI primers preceded a second-round multiplex PCR. TCRdb re-called the multiplex PCR reads through MiXCR, storing one row per CDR3 protein. The sample yields about 340,000 distinct CDR3 sequences, 15% to 20% seen once. Material: peripheral blood. These receptors came from an adult man with Graves' ophthalmopathy.

This clonotype has at least ten counts. The genes are TRBV19 and TRBJ1-2; 9 bases agree with TRBD1. This CDR3 is built from 14 residues. Germline trimming cut 7 bases from V and 3 bases from J; bases unmatched to any gene: 6. Looked up from germline, CDR1 is LNHDA and CDR2 is SQIVND (reference sequence). Written as DNA, the CDR3 is TGTGCCAGTATCCAGGGGACAGGGTACTATGGCTACACCTTC. This gives the protein CASIQGTGYYGYTF.

This clonotype was counted many times. The chain carries TRBV4-1 and TRBJ1-1, with unresolved D. The germline gives CDR1 MGHRA, CDR2 YSYEKL. This CDR3 spans 14 amino acids. The ends were cut back, 2 bases at V and 1 base at J, with 8 bases in the middle. The CDR3 spells CASSQQDGNTEAFF. DNA of the CDR3: TGCGCCAGCAGCCAACAGGACGGGAACACTGAAGCTTTCTTT.

The rearrangement joins TRBV5-1 to TRBJ2-7; D remains unclear. There are 14 residues in the CDR3. V was cut by 0 bases and J by 2 bases, with 9 bases left in between. Per germline, CDR1 SGHRS and CDR2 YFSETQ. The CDR3 DNA is TGCGCCAGCAGCTTGGGCGGAGAAACCTACGAGCAGTACTTC. Translation gives CASSLGGETYEQYF.

The chain uses TRBV6-1 and TRBJ1-1, with 9 bases fitting TRBD1. J gave up 4 bases and V 7 bases, and 7 bases lay outside the gene matches. CDR1 and CDR2 from the germline V gene are MNHNS and SASEGT. The CDR3 has 14 amino acids. The CDR3 here is CASMRTGARTEAFF. CDR3 bases: TGTGCCAGCATGCGGACAGGGGCTCGCACTGAAGCTTTCTTT.

The chain combines TRBV11-2 with TRBJ1-5, with 7 nucleotides matching TRBD1. Germline-derived CDR1 and CDR2 are SGHAT and FQNNGV. Trimming took 5 bases from V and 4 from J; bases not matched to a gene: 8. The CDR3 is 15 amino acids. CDR3 protein: CASSEGADRNQPQHF. CDR3 in DNA: TGTGCCAGCAGCGAGGGGGCGGACAGGAATCAGCCCCAGCATTTT.

The chain uses TRBV7-2 and TRBJ1-1; 9 bases fit TRBD1. Germline CDR1 SGHTA, CDR2 FQGNSA. Trimming took 5 bases from V and 1 from J; bases not matched to a gene: 5. The CDR3 has 15 residues. CDR3 sequence (DNA): TGTGCCAGCAGCCAGGGACAGGGCCCGAACACTGAAGCTTTCTTT. Protein: CASSQGQGPNTEAFF.

This clonotype was seen ten or more times. The genes are TRBV20-1 and TRBJ1-1; D uncertain. Germline CDR1 reads DFQATT; CDR2 reads SNEGSKA (reference sequence). Trimming left V 3 bases short and J 0 bases short, with 14 bases between. The CDR3 consists of 15 residues. CDR3 amino acids: CSARDPGVMNTEAFF. In nucleotides, the CDR3 is TGCAGTGCTAGGGACCCCGGGGTCATGAACACTGAAGCTTTCTTT.

Many counts were recorded for this clonotype. The V gene is TRBV25-1, the J gene TRBJ2-7, with unresolved D. Germline V gene sequence: CDR1 MGHDK, CDR2 SYGVNS. CDR3 length: 13 residues. With 5 bases removed from V and 6 bases from J, the gap between germline ends came to 14 bases. CDR3 loop: CASSLDGRGEQYF. Here the CDR3 DNA reads TGTGCCAGCAGTTTGGATGGAAGAGGCGAGCAGTACTTC.

V usage is TRBV19 and J usage is TRBJ2-7; D may be TRBD1 or TRBD2 (5 bases each). The germline V gene encodes CDR1 LNHDA and CDR2 SQIVND (reference sequence). The CDR3 is 13 residues long. Trimming removed 1 base from V and 7 bases from J, with 11 bases in between. CDR3 residues: CASSIGRDQEQYF. In nucleotides, the CDR3 is TGTGCCAGTAGTATAGGCAGGGACCAAGAGCAGTACTTC.

This rearrangement joins TRBV28 to TRBJ2-5; maybe TRBD2 (6 bases). CDR1 MDHEN and CDR2 SYDVKM come from the germline V gene. Trimming took off 1 base at V and 5 bases at J, with 14 bases between the two ends. CDR3 length equals 15 residues. The CDR3 DNA reads as TGTGCCAGCAGTTTATCCCTCCCAGGGAGGGAGACCCAGTACTTC. Amino acids: CASSLSLPGRETQYF.

This clonotype was seen ten or more times. The chain joins TRBV6-5 to TRBJ2-5, with 8 bases matching TRBD2. The CDR3 consists of 15 residues. The V gene end was trimmed by 6 bases and the J gene end by 3 bases; junction bases not matched to a gene: 9. From germline, CDR1 is MNHEY and CDR2 SVGAGI. CDR3 in DNA: TGTGCCAGCAGCCCGGGGGGGGGGGCTAAAGAGACCCAGTACTTC. Translating gives CASSPGGGAKETQYF.

At least ten counts were recorded for this clonotype. The rearrangement uses TRBV30 and TRBJ1-1; tentative D call: TRBD1 (5 bases). The CDR3 runs to 15 residues. Per germline, CDR1 GTSNPN and CDR2 SVGIG (reference sequence). Trimming removed 0 bases at V and 4 bases at J, with 15 bases between. Here the CDR3 reads CAWSVLAGTGTEAFF. The CDR3 DNA is TGTGCCTGGAGTGTACTCGCAGGGACGGGCACTGAAGCTTTCTTT.

This clonotype was recorded at least ten times. The gene calls are TRBV6-1 and TRBJ1-2, with D possibly TRBD1 on 5 matching bases. V was cut by 7 bases and J by 4 bases, with 16 bases left in between. This CDR3 spans 14 amino acids. CDR1 and CDR2 (germline): MNHNS, SASEGT. CDR3 loop: CASNGTVRGYGYTF. The DNA of the CDR3 is TGTGCCAGCAACGGGACCGTGCGGGGCTATGGCTACACCTTC.